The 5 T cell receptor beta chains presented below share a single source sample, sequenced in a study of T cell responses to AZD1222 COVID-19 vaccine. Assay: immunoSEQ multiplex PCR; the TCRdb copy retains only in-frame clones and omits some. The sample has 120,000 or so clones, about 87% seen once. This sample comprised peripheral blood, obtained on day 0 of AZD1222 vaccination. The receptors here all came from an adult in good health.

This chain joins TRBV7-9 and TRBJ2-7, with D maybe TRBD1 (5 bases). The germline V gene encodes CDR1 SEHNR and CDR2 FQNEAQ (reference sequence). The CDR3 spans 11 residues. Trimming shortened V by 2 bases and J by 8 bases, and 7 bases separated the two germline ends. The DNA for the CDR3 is TGTGCCAGCAGCTTAAGGGGTCAGCAGTACTTC. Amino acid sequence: CASSLRGQQYF.

CDR3 DNA: TGTGCCAGCGTCGGGGCCAACGTCCTGACTTTC. Encoded protein: CASVGANVLTF. The chain is built from TRBV25-1 and TRBJ2-6; D unclear. CDR3 size: 11 residues. CDR1 is MGHDK, CDR2 SYGVNS, per germline. V lost 8 bases and J lost 4, with 3 bases in between.

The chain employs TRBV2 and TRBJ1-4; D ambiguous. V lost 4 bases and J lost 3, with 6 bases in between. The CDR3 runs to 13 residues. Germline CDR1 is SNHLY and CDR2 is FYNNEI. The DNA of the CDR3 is TGTGCCAGCAGTGTGCGGGCTAATGAAAAACTGTTTTTT. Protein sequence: CASSVRANEKLFF.

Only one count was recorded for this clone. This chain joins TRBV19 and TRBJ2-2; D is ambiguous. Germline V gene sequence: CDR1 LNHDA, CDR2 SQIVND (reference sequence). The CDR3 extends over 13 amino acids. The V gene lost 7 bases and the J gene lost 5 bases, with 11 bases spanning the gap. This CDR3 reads CASNSIGTGELFF. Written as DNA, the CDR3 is TGTGCCAGTAACTCTATCGGGACCGGGGAGCTGTTTTTT.

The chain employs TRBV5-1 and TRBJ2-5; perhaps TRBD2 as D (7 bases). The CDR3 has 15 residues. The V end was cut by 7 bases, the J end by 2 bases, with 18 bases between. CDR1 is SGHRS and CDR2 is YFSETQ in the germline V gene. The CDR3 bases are TGCGCCAGCGCCTTCAAGGGGGGGGCTCAAGAGACCCAGTACTTC. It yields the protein CASAFKGGAQETQYF.